These T cell receptor beta chains were read from a single sample in a study of OX40 agonist ivuxolimab in advanced cancers. Sequenced by immunoSEQ multiplex PCR; TCRdb stores in-frame clones only, minus some. This table has tens of thousands of clones, approximately 90% appearing once. The sequencing used CD4+ or CD8+ T cells sorted from blood, collected in a trial of the OX40 agonist ivuxolimab. These receptors all stem from an adult with an advanced solid tumor such as melanoma, head and neck, liver or kidney cancer. Each CDR3 is given with its conserved first and last residue. The D gene is left open where the match is weak. Clone size is stated in some rows and not others, as once, few, many or a class when expanded.

TGTGCCAGCACCCAATTGAACAGCTATGGCTACACCTTC,CASTQLNSYGYTF,NA,TRBJ1-2,NA,TRBV6-6
TGTGCCAGTAGTAAGGCGGGGGGCTACACCTTC,CASSKAGGYTF,NA,TRBJ1-2,NA,TRBV19
TGCGCCAGCAGCTCGGGTCTTTCGGGCTACGAGCAGTACTTC,CASSSGLSGYEQYF,NA,TRBJ2-7,NA,TRBV5-1
TGCGCCAGCAGCAGAAGACAGGATAACACCGGGGAGCTGTTTTTT,CASSRRQDNTGELFF,NA,TRBJ2-2,NA,TRBV5-1
TGTGCCAGCTCACCGCCAGGGGGTAGGAACACTGAAGCTTTCTTT,CASSPPGGRNTEAFF,NA,TRBJ1-1,TRBD1,TRBV18
TGCGCCAGCAGCCTCCTCGATCTAGATACGGAGACCCAGTACTTC,CASSLLDLDTETQYF,NA,TRBJ2-5,NA,TRBV5-1
TGCGCCAGCAGCCTTAGCCCCGGGGGTAGGGTCTATGGCTACACCTTC,CASSLSPGGRVYGYTF,once,TRBJ1-2,NA,TRBV4-1
TGCAGCGTTGGCCAGAGCTCCTACGAGCAGTACTTC,CSVGQSSYEQYF,few,TRBJ2-7,NA,TRBV29-1
TGTGCCTGGAGTCCGGGACAATCGGGAAACACCATATATTTT,CAWSPGQSGNTIYF,NA,TRBJ1-3,NA,TRBV30
TGTGCCAGCAGGATCCAGGCAAACACTGAAGCTTTCTTT,CASRIQANTEAFF,NA,TRBJ1-1,NA,TRBV6-5
TGTGCCAGCAGCCCCCGACGCGCGGGCACTGAAGCTTTCTTT,CASSPRRAGTEAFF,NA,TRBJ1-1,NA,TRBV7-9
TGTGCCATCAGTCCCACGGTGGGGAATGAGCAGTTCTTC,CAISPTVGNEQFF,NA,TRBJ2-1,NA,TRBV10-3
TGTGCCTGGAGTTGGCAGGTACAAGAGACCCAGTACTTC,CAWSWQVQETQYF,NA,TRBJ2-5,NA,TRBV30
TGTGCCAGCTCACCAAGTAGGAACCAGCCCCAGCATTTT,CASSPSRNQPQHF,NA,TRBJ1-5,NA,TRBV18
TGCGCCAGCAGCCGGGACAGGGGAGGGGATGAGCAGTTCTTC,CASSRDRGGDEQFF,once,TRBJ2-1,TRBD1,TRBV5-1
TGTGCCAGCAGTGAAGGGGGCTATGGCTACACCTTC,CASSEGGYGYTF,NA,TRBJ1-2,NA,TRBV25-1
TGCGCCAGCAGCTTGGGGTTAAGGGACAACGAGCAGTACTTC,CASSLGLRDNEQYF,NA,TRBJ2-7,NA,TRBV5-1
TGTGCCAGTAGTATCGGGACAGCTAGCACAGATACGCAGTATTTT,CASSIGTASTDTQYF,NA,TRBJ2-3,TRBD1,TRBV19
TGCGCCAGCAGCCTCCCCCCCTCATATGATACGCAGTATTTT,CASSLPPSYDTQYF,NA,TRBJ2-3,NA,TRBV4-1
TGCGCCAGCAGCCAGAGGGAACTAGCGGGAGCGAACACCGGGGAGCTGTTTTTT,CASSQRELAGANTGELFF,once,TRBJ2-2,TRBD2,TRBV5-1
TGTGCCAGCAGTTACTCGAGACGATCGAGGACCGGGGAGCTGTTTTTT,CASSYSRRSRTGELFF,NA,TRBJ2-2,NA,TRBV6-5
TGTGCCAGCAGTGAGACTAGCGGGACAGATACGCAGTATTTT,CASSETSGTDTQYF,NA,TRBJ2-3,TRBD2,TRBV2
TGTGCCAGCAGCAAAGCGCTTACGACGGTCATAGGGGAATACGAGCAGTACTTC,CASSKALTTVIGEYEQYF,once,TRBJ2-7,NA,TRBV21-1
TGCGCCAGCAGCTTGCCGGGACTAGCGGGAGGCAATGAGCAGTTCTTC,CASSLPGLAGGNEQFF,NA,TRBJ2-1,TRBD2,TRBV5-1
TGCGCCAGCAGCTTGGCTCCCACGGGACCGTCGGAGGGGGACCAAGAGACCCAGTACTTC,CASSLAPTGPSEGDQETQYF,once,TRBJ2-5,NA,TRBV5-1
TGTGCCAGAAGCAAAAGCAGGAGAGAAGCTTTCTTT,CARSKSRREAFF,NA,TRBJ1-1,NA,TRBV5-3
TGTGCCAGCAGTTATGGACAGGGACCCTTTGGGGCTTTCTTT,CASSYGQGPFGAFF,NA,TRBJ1-1,TRBD1,TRBV6-5
TGCGCCAGCAGCCAAACCCGGGACCGGGCCAATGAGCAGTTCTTC,CASSQTRDRANEQFF,once,TRBJ2-1,NA,TRBV4-1
TGTGCCAGCACCTACCTGGGGATAGGGTCCAATGAGCAGTTCTTC,CASTYLGIGSNEQFF,NA,TRBJ2-1,NA,TRBV28
TGCGCCAGCAGCCCGGGACAGGGGATCAATGAGCAGTTCTTC,CASSPGQGINEQFF,NA,TRBJ2-1,TRBD1,TRBV5-1
TGTGCCAGCAGGAAAGGCCCGAACACTGAAGCTTTCTTT,CASRKGPNTEAFF,NA,TRBJ1-1,NA,TRBV6-1
TGTGCCAGCAGCTCCTTAAGCACAGATACGCAGTATTTT,CASSSLSTDTQYF,NA,TRBJ2-3,NA,TRBV7-3